This T cell receptor beta chain derives from a study of beta chain features in type 1 diabetes. Reverse transcribing all isolated RNA meant expressed TCRB transcripts were sequenced. There were around 3.5 million reads on average in the naive, central memory and regulatory T cell samples. Measured with immunoSEQ multiplex PCR; TCRdb has only the in-frame clones, and not every one. The sample yields 160,000 or so clones, roughly 11% seen once. CDR3 length: 14 amino acids. After removal of 3 bases from V and 0 bases from J, the junction contained 1 base not matched to a gene. Per germline, CDR1 SGHTA and CDR2 FQGTGA. Study results and limitations: Type 1 diabetes patients had TCRB CDR3s that were shorter (moderately but significantly so) in all four CD4+ subsets. More deletions and fewer insertions at VDJ junctions were found in patients with type 1 diabetes.

With regard to this clone: Its antigen is unknown.

The rearrangement joins TRBV7-3 to TRBJ2-7; 8 nucleotides match TRBD2. The receptor's source is a young man in good health. The sample taken for sequencing was central memory CD4+ T cells from blood. The CDR3 protein is CASSLLAGSYEQYF. Written as DNA, the CDR3 is TGTGCCAGCAGCTTGCTAGCGGGCTCCTACGAGCAGTACTTC.